The 25 T cell receptor beta chains below all came from one sample that was sequenced in a study of PD-1 blockade in classical Hodgkin lymphoma (dated by TCRdb to 2019 to 2021). The time point label here, explained by the study, means: cycle 2 day 1 (C2D1) of nivolumab. All trial patients had relapsed after autologous stem cell transplantation, with cohorts A, B and C differing in prior brentuximab vedotin exposure. Libraries were built with the immunoSEQ multiplex PCR assay. Imported from immuneACCESS, the table was reduced by TCRdb to in-frame sequences with V and J called. These copies leave out some clones; in studies compared against another copy, an unresolved V gene accounts for under half, and the cause of the remainder is not known. This sample gives 66,000 or so clones in total; over 70% of them show up just once. The ten largest clones capture 7.5% to 10% of the sample. This specimen consisted of peripheral blood mononuclear cells (PBMCs), obtained before the second cycle of nivolumab. Receptor source: a human donor with classical Hodgkin lymphoma.

This clone was observed a single time. J is TRBJ1-1 and V is TRBV9, with TRBD1 matching over 7 bases. CDR1 and CDR2 from the germline V gene are SGDLS and YYNGEE. V trimming: 2 bases; J trimming: 4 bases; junction bases outside the gene matches: 2. This CDR3 has 13 residues. DNA of the CDR3: TGTGCCAGCAGCGTGGGACAGTCCACTGAAGCTTTCTTT. Translating gives CASSVGQSTEAFF. The full variable domain, with the rest looked up from reference TRBV9 and TRBJ1-1, is DSGVTQTPKHLITATGQRVTLRCSPRSGDLSVYWYQQSLDQGLQFLIQYYNGEERAKGNILERFSAQQFPDLHSELNLSSLELGDSALYFCASSVGQSTEAFFGQGTRLTVV.

The J gene is TRBJ1-1, the V gene TRBV7-2; a weak D match, TRBD1 (6 bases). CDR3 length: 13 amino acids. Per germline, CDR1 SGHTA and CDR2 FQGNSA. Trimming stripped 2 bases from V and 7 bases from J, with 11 bases between. For the CDR3, the DNA is TGTGCCAGCAGCTTATGGGCAGGGGTTGAAGCTTTCTTT. Translating gives CASSLWAGVEAFF.

This clone was seen once. This chain uses TRBV7-2 with TRBJ2-2, with D tentatively TRBD1 or TRBD2 (6 bases each). Germline lookup yields CDR1 SGHTA and CDR2 FQGNSA. The CDR3 has 16 amino acids. V shed 0 bases and J shed 7 bases, with 15 bases lying between them. This CDR3 is CASSLANRGLGGELFF. CDR3 DNA sequence: TGTGCCAGCAGCTTAGCGAACCGGGGGCTGGGCGGGGAGCTGTTTTTT.

There are a few counts of this clone. The V and J genes are TRBV9 and TRBJ2-5; D may be TRBD1 (6 bases). Germline assignment: CDR1 SGDLS and CDR2 YYNGEE. The V and J ends lost 0 bases and 0 bases respectively, with 12 bases between them. The CDR3 sequence is 16 residues long. The CDR3 spells CASSVESGVYQETQYF. Written as DNA, the CDR3 is TGTGCCAGCAGCGTAGAGTCAGGGGTGTACCAAGAGACCCAGTACTTC.

The V call is TRBV15, the J call TRBJ2-3; 7 bases match TRBD2. Germline loops: CDR1 LNHNV, CDR2 YYDKDF (reference sequence). The CDR3 has 16 amino acids. V was clipped by 7 bases and J by 4 bases; unmatched bases: 14. The CDR3 region has the DNA TGTGCCACCAATGACCCCACCGGTCGGGGGGCAGATACGCAGTATTTT. It yields the protein CATNDPTGRGADTQYF.

The V call is TRBV2, the J call TRBJ1-5; 10 positions match TRBD1. CDR3 length equals 19 residues. V lost 2 bases, J lost 0 bases, and 10 bases stayed unmatched. Germline assignment: CDR1 SNHLY and CDR2 FYNNEI. CDR3 protein: CASSESGTGATYSNQPQHF. The CDR3 nucleotides read TGTGCCAGCAGTGAATCCGGGACAGGGGCAACCTATAGCAATCAGCCCCAGCATTTT.

This chain uses TRBV6-5 with TRBJ1-5; D is possibly TRBD1 (6 bases). Trimming pared 6 bases from V and 7 bases from J, leaving 10 bases between. The CDR3 runs to 12 residues. The germline CDR1 and CDR2 sequences are MNHEY and SVGAGI. CDR3 residues: CASRTQGQPQHF. The CDR3 DNA reads TGTGCCAGCAGAACTCAGGGGCAGCCCCAGCATTTT.

The chain employs TRBV5-6 and TRBJ1-1; D remains unclear. Trimming removed 1 base from V and 3 bases from J, with 10 bases in between. Looked up from germline, CDR1 is SGHDT and CDR2 is YYEEEE. This CDR3 is built from 14 residues. The CDR3 sequence is CASSLSRWDTEAFF. For the CDR3, the DNA is TGTGCCAGCAGCTTGTCAAGGTGGGACACTGAAGCTTTCTTT.

The chain carries TRBV19 and TRBJ2-7; 13 nucleotides align to TRBD2. Losses at the gene ends were 7 bases for V and 0 bases for J; bases not matched to a gene: 9. Germline V gene lookup returns CDR1 LNHDA and CDR2 SQIVND (reference sequence). The CDR3 runs to 17 residues. The CDR3 DNA follows: TGTGCCAGTACCCCAGGACTAGCGGGGGCATCCTCCTACGAGCAGTACTTC. Its protein product is CASTPGLAGASSYEQYF. Drawing the rest from reference TRBV19 and TRBJ2-7, the complete variable domain is DGGITQSPKYLFRKEGQNVTLSCEQNLNHDAMYWYRQDPGQGLRLIYYSQIVNDFQKGDIAEGYSVSREKKESFPLTVTSAQKNPTAFYLCASTPGLAGASSYEQYFGPGTRLTVT.

The gene calls are TRBV5-6 and TRBJ2-7, with a weak D call TRBD1 (5 bases). V dropped 3 bases and J dropped 7 bases, with 20 bases sitting between them. CDR3 size: 15 residues. CDR1 SGHDT and CDR2 YYEEEE come from the germline V gene. Written as DNA, the CDR3 is TGTGCCAGCAGCTCCTTAGGGGTTAGCCTGGGAGAGCAGTACTTC. Translation: CASSSLGVSLGEQYF.

The genes are TRBV5-5 and TRBJ1-1; D unresolved. The germline V gene encodes CDR1 SGHKS and CDR2 YYEKEE (reference sequence). Between the trimmed V and J ends, which lost 3 bases and 3 bases, there was a span of 12 bases. The CDR3 has 14 amino acids. The DNA of the CDR3 is TGTGCCAGCAGCTCCCGACCCCGGGACACTGAAGCTTTCTTT. The encoded protein is CASSSRPRDTEAFF.

This chain links TRBV27 with TRBJ1-2; TRBD1 agrees at 8 bases. The CDR3 spans 16 residues. V shed 6 bases and J 7 bases; nucleotides not matched to a gene: 16. Germline V lookup: CDR1 MNHEY, CDR2 SMNVEV (reference sequence). CDR3 DNA sequence: TGTGCCAGCAGCCGAGCCGGGACAGGACCATTATTTGGCTACACCTTC. This sequence encodes CASSRAGTGPLFGYTF.

V usage is TRBV6-5 and J usage is TRBJ1-1; TRBD1 might be the D (5 bases). The CDR3 spans 15 residues. V lost 2 bases and J 3 bases, leaving 13 bases between the germline ends. Looked up from germline, CDR1 is MNHEY and CDR2 is SVGAGI. The CDR3 bases are TGTGCCAGCAGTTACCCAGGGATGAGGGACACTGAAGCTTTCTTT. Residues: CASSYPGMRDTEAFF.

The chain is built from TRBV5-1 and TRBJ2-3; D not resolved. The CDR3 extends over 14 amino acids. CDR1 is SGHRS and CDR2 is YFSETQ in the germline V gene. The V and J ends lost 3 bases and 0 bases respectively, with 8 bases between them. DNA of the CDR3: TGCGCCAGCAGCTGGCAGACTAGCACAGATACGCAGTATTTT. Its translation is CASSWQTSTDTQYF.

This chain uses TRBV5-1 with TRBJ1-2; 7 bases agree with TRBD1. This CDR3 contains 15 residues. The germline gives CDR1 SGHRS, CDR2 YFSETQ. J lost 4 bases, V lost 0 bases, and 6 bases had no gene match. CDR3 bases: TGCGCCAGCAGCTTGGTGTCCGGGACAGCCTATGGCTACACCTTC. It codes for CASSLVSGTAYGYTF.

CDR3 in DNA: TGTGCCAGCTCACGACGACAGGGAGAGACCCAGTACTTC. Protein sequence: CASSRRQGETQYF. V usage is TRBV18 and J usage is TRBJ2-5; 7 positions match TRBD1. Germline V gene data show CDR1 as KGHSH and CDR2 as LQKENI. Trimming removed 4 bases from V and 4 bases from J; junction bases left unmatched: 3. The CDR3 length is 13 residues.

The genes are TRBV7-8 and TRBJ1-1; D uncertain. The V end was cut by 3 bases, the J end by 6 bases, with 11 bases between. This CDR3 contains 13 residues. Germline-derived CDR1 and CDR2 are SGHVS and FQNEAQ. CDR3 in amino acids: CASSLYSGAEAFF. The DNA for the CDR3 is TGTGCCAGCAGCTTGTACTCAGGTGCTGAAGCTTTCTTT.

V and J are TRBV7-3 and TRBJ2-2; no clear D. CDR1 is SGHTA, CDR2 FQGTGA, per germline. Trimming stripped 4 bases from V and 6 bases from J, with 15 bases between. The CDR3 has 15 residues. The CDR3 loop reads CASSSLDPLPGELFF. The CDR3 DNA reads as TGTGCCAGCAGCTCCCTGGACCCGCTCCCCGGGGAGCTGTTTTTT.

The gene calls are TRBV6-5 and TRBJ1-5, with D unclear. This CDR3 has 15 amino acids. V was cut by 0 bases and J by 5 bases, with 11 bases left in between. The germline V gene encodes CDR1 MNHEY and CDR2 SVGAGI. The CDR3 DNA sequence: TGTGCCAGCAGTTACTCGTCAGGCCGAGATCAGCCCCAGCATTTT. Translating gives CASSYSSGRDQPQHF.

The chain is built from TRBV6-6 and TRBJ2-2; TRBD2 matches 8 bases. Trimming took 2 bases from V and 4 from J; bases not matched to a gene: 3. In germline, CDR1 is MNHNY, CDR2 SVGAGI (reference sequence). The CDR3 consists of 15 residues. The CDR3 sequence: CASSYVGTSTGELFF. The CDR3 DNA sequence: TGTGCCAGCAGTTACGTAGGGACTAGCACCGGGGAGCTGTTTTTT.

This clone was recorded once. The chain is built from TRBV9 and TRBJ1-1, with 7 bases matching TRBD1. The CDR3 contains 13 residues. V trimming: 4 bases; J trimming: 5 bases; junction bases outside the gene matches: 5. Germline-derived CDR1 and CDR2 are SGDLS and YYNGEE. CDR3 in DNA: TGTGCCAGCAGCCCCGGGACAGAGACTGAAGCTTTCTTT. Amino acids: CASSPGTETEAFF.

V gene TRBV19 combines with J gene TRBJ2-1; 10 nucleotides align to TRBD2. Germline lookup yields CDR1 LNHDA and CDR2 SQIVND (reference sequence). V lost 3 bases and J lost 6; bases outside the gene matches: 14. The CDR3 consists of 18 residues. In DNA, the CDR3 is TGTGCCAGTAGTATTATCCCGGCCAGCGGGAGGGCCCTCAATGAGCAGTTCTTC. Its translation is CASSIIPASGRALNEQFF.

V gene TRBV5-1 combines with J gene TRBJ2-5; 9 bases map to TRBD1. The tail of the sequence fits TRBJ2-7 better, so the J call may be wrong. The CDR3 length is 14 residues. Germline V gene data show CDR1 as SGHRS and CDR2 as YFSETQ. CDR3 in DNA: TGCGCCAGCAGCACAGGGGGCCCCTCCTACGAGCAGTACTTC. This gives the protein CASSTGGPSYEQYF.

The J gene is TRBJ2-5, the V gene TRBV11-2; the D is unclear. The CDR3 has 13 residues. Trimming took off 1 base at V and 7 bases at J, with 10 bases between the two ends. Per the germline V gene, CDR1 is SGHAT and CDR2 is FQNNGV. The CDR3 sequence is CASSLVDLGTQYF. The CDR3 DNA sequence: TGTGCCAGCAGCTTAGTAGATTTAGGGACCCAGTACTTC.

V and J are TRBV30 and TRBJ2-4, with D unresolved. The germline V gene encodes CDR1 GTSNPN and CDR2 SVGIG (reference sequence). V was cut by 3 bases and J by 2 bases, with 29 bases left in between. The CDR3 runs to 20 residues. Written as DNA, the CDR3 is TGTGCCTGGAGCCCCATAGGATTGTTTGGCTCTCCTTTGACCAAAAACATTCAGTACTTC. As protein: CAWSPIGLFGSPLTKNIQYF.